The 21 T cell receptor beta chains presented below share a single source sample, sequenced in a study of blood T cell repertoires in COVID-19. Data came from immunoSEQ multiplex PCR; TCRdb stores just in-frame clones and leaves some out. The sample yields over 200,000 clones, 83% seen once. Sequenced: peripheral blood. The receptor set was obtained from a woman aged 25 to 45 with COVID-19, enrolled during active disease.

The gene calls are TRBV5-6 and TRBJ2-3, with TRBD2 identical over 7 bases. There are 15 residues in the CDR3. V dropped 4 bases and J dropped 1; count of bases not matched to a gene: 6. Germline CDR1 and CDR2: SGHDT and YYEEEE. This CDR3 reads CASSARGVGTDTQYF. DNA of the CDR3: TGTGCCAGCAGCGCCCGGGGGGTCGGCACAGATACGCAGTATTTT.

CDR3 residues: CASSAQGGETQYF. The CDR3 coding sequence is TGTGCCAGCAGTGCTCAGGGAGGAGAGACCCAGTACTTC. This rearrangement joins TRBV2 to TRBJ2-5, with D possibly being TRBD2 (6 bases). Germline-derived CDR1 and CDR2 are SNHLY and FYNNEI. Trimming removed 4 bases from V and 4 bases from J, with 10 bases in between. The CDR3 contains 13 residues.

The chain uses TRBV7-2 and TRBJ2-7; TRBD1 matches at 10 bases. The CDR3 has 14 residues. V lost 4 bases and J lost 3; bases outside the gene matches: 3. Germline V CDR1 and CDR2: SGHTA, FQGNSA. The CDR3 here is CASSSTGGNYEQYF. The DNA for the CDR3 is TGTGCCAGCAGCTCGACAGGGGGCAACTACGAGCAGTACTTC.

The chain links TRBV5-5 to TRBJ1-2; D call uncertain. Germline CDR1 reads SGHKS; CDR2 reads YYEKEE (reference sequence). V lost 5 bases and J lost 2, with 10 bases in between. CDR3 length equals 13 residues. CDR3 bases: TGTGCCAGCAGTCGACCCGGGAACTATGGCTACACCTTC. This gives the protein CASSRPGNYGYTF.

The sample holds one count of this clone. This rearrangement joins TRBV27 to TRBJ2-7; D may be TRBD1 (5 bases). Trimming cost V 4 bases and J 4 bases, with 17 bases left between them. Germline CDR1 reads MNHEY; CDR2 reads SMNVEV (reference sequence). This CDR3 has 15 amino acids. For the CDR3, the DNA is TGTGCCAGCAGTTCTCCGGACACGATCTCTTACGAGCAGTACTTC. This codes for CASSSPDTISYEQYF.

This clone was observed a single time. The chain combines TRBV5-5 with TRBJ1-1; TRBD1 matches at 9 bases. There are 15 residues in the CDR3. Trimming removed 5 bases from V and 3 bases from J; junction bases left unmatched: 8. CDR1 SGHKS and CDR2 YYEKEE come from the germline V gene (reference sequence). Here the CDR3 reads CASSGTGSGYTEAFF. CDR3 coding DNA: TGTGCCAGCAGTGGGACAGGGTCGGGTTACACTGAAGCTTTCTTT. Supplemented by reference TRBV5-5 and TRBJ1-1, the full variable domain reads DAGVTQSPTHLIKTRGQQVTLRCSPISGHKSVSWYQQVLGQGPQFIFQYYEKEERGRGNFPDRFSARQFPNYSSELNVNALLLGDSALYLCASSGTGSGYTEAFFGQGTRLTVV.

The chain uses TRBV27 and TRBJ1-1; perhaps TRBD1 as D (5 bases). Germline V gene sequence: CDR1 MNHEY, CDR2 SMNVEV (reference sequence). The CDR3 extends over 13 amino acids. Deletions cut 6 bases from V and 1 base from J, with 9 bases between. DNA for the CDR3: TGTGCCAGCAGCTCGACAGAGAACACTGAAGCTTTCTTT. Its translation is CASSSTENTEAFF.

The chain recombines TRBV9 with TRBJ2-2, with 8 bases fitting TRBD2. Trimming cost V 3 bases and J 0 bases; bases outside gene matches: 1. The CDR3 spans 15 residues. Germline V gene lookup returns CDR1 SGDLS and CDR2 YYNGEE. CDR3 bases: TGTGCCAGCAGCGGGGGACTAGCGAACACCGGGGAGCTGTTTTTT. Translating it yields CASSGGLANTGELFF.

V gene TRBV27 combines with J gene TRBJ2-3; 12 positions agree with TRBD2. This CDR3 region has 17 residues. In germline, CDR1 is MNHEY, CDR2 SMNVEV (reference sequence). Trimming took 5 bases from V and 3 from J; bases not matched to a gene: 9. CDR3 nucleotide sequence: TGTGCCAGCAGTACCCTGACTAGCGGGGGCGCGACAGATACGCAGTATTTT. This gives the protein CASSTLTSGGATDTQYF.

The chain employs TRBV6-5 and TRBJ2-3, with 8 positions matching TRBD1. From germline, CDR1 is MNHEY and CDR2 SVGAGI. Trimming at V came to 5 bases and at J to 2 bases, leaving 3 bases not matched to a gene. The CDR3 contains 14 residues. CDR3: CASSTDRVTDTQYF. In DNA form, the CDR3 reads TGTGCCAGCAGTACGGACAGGGTCACAGATACGCAGTATTTT.

CDR3 region: CASSLGTVGSDTQYF. Written as DNA, the CDR3 is TGTGCCAGCAGTCTGGGGACAGTCGGGTCAGATACGCAGTATTTT. The rearrangement links TRBV2 to TRBJ2-3, with 7 bases aligning to TRBD1. The germline V gene encodes CDR1 SNHLY and CDR2 FYNNEI. The CDR3 runs to 15 residues. Trimming removed 5 bases from V and 4 bases from J; junction bases left unmatched: 9.

In nucleotides, the CDR3 is TGTGCCAGCAGCTCTCTGGACAGGTACCAAGAGACCCAGTACTTC. Its translation is CASSSLDRYQETQYF. The gene calls are TRBV11-2 and TRBJ2-5, with 7 bases lining up with TRBD1. V dropped 4 bases and J dropped 0; count of bases not matched to a gene: 5. Germline V gene lookup returns CDR1 SGHAT and CDR2 FQNNGV. The CDR3 extends over 15 amino acids.

The chain uses TRBV7-2 and TRBJ2-3, with 7 bases aligning to TRBD2. Germline V gene data show CDR1 as SGHTA and CDR2 as FQGNSA. The V and J ends lost 2 bases and 6 bases, in that order; junction bases with no gene match: 14. The CDR3 runs to 17 residues. CDR3 region: CASSLNGRPTGRDTQYF. DNA of the CDR3: TGTGCCAGCAGCTTAAACGGGAGGCCCACGGGTCGGGATACGCAGTATTTT.

As to this clone: Sequence at one end of the junction differs from germline and may be a read error. This chain links TRBV12-5 with TRBJ1-1; TRBD1 aligns across 10 bases. Germline V gives CDR1 LGHNT, CDR2 FRNRAP. The CDR3 has 11 residues. The DNA of the CDR3 is TGTGCTAGTGCATTCCCCCCGGGACAGGGGTTT. Translation gives CASAFPPGQGF.

The chain joins TRBV7-9 to TRBJ1-5, with a weak D call TRBD1 (5 bases). The CDR3 consists of 15 residues. CDR1 SEHNR and CDR2 FQNEAQ come from the germline V gene (reference sequence). Trimming pared 5 bases from V and 8 bases from J, leaving 19 bases between. The CDR3: CASSTADMEGEPQHF. The CDR3 bases are TGTGCCAGCAGCACCGCCGACATGGAAGGGGAGCCCCAGCATTTT.

The chain recombines TRBV30 with TRBJ1-4; tentatively, D is TRBD1 (5 bases). Germline V gives CDR1 GTSNPN, CDR2 SVGIG (reference sequence). The CDR3 spans 15 residues. The germline V and J ends were trimmed by 0 bases and 7 bases, with 15 bases remaining between them. In DNA form, the CDR3 reads TGTGCCTGGAGTGTAGACGGGGGAAGGGGTGAAAAACTGTTTTTT. It encodes CAWSVDGGRGEKLFF.

The chain employs TRBV27 and TRBJ2-7, with 8 bases that match TRBD2. The CDR3 consists of 15 residues. Trimming cost V 3 bases and J 6 bases; bases outside gene matches: 10. CDR1 is MNHEY, CDR2 SMNVEV, per germline (reference sequence). The CDR3 region has the DNA TGTGCCAGCAGTTTTGGCCCGGGACTAGATTCCGAGCAGTACTTC. Its translation: CASSFGPGLDSEQYF.

This chain links TRBV21-1 with TRBJ1-2. TRBV21-1 is a documented pseudogene. CDR3 length: 15 amino acids. The CDR3: CASSKEKKRRYGYTF. In DNA form, the CDR3 reads TGTGCCAGCAGCAAAGAGAAGAAGCGACGCTATGGCTACACCTTC.

In this sample, this clone turned up once. The chain joins TRBV12-3 or TRBV12-4 to TRBJ2-2; 8 bases agree with TRBD1. The CDR3 consists of 13 residues. The trim removed 6 bases at V and 7 bases at J, leaving 4 bases unmatched. The CDR3 DNA is TGTGCCAGCAGCCGGACAGGGTTCGGGGAGCTGTTTTTT. Translation gives CASSRTGFGELFF.

The CDR3 here is CASSFLQGSNNSPLHF. In nucleotides, the CDR3 is TGTGCCAGCAGTTTCTTGCAGGGGTCGAATAATTCACCCCTCCACTTT. The chain has TRBV6-5 and TRBJ1-6; tentatively, D is TRBD1 (6 bases). Germline V gene data show CDR1 as MNHEY and CDR2 as SVGAGI. CDR3 size: 16 residues. V was trimmed by 4 bases and J by 5 bases, leaving 15 bases between them.

CDR3 in DNA: TGTGCCAGCAGCTTGTGGGCGAGAACCTTTTACAATGAGCAGTTCTTC. As protein: CASSLWARTFYNEQFF. This chain links TRBV5-6 with TRBJ2-1; D is unresolved. This CDR3 comprises 16 residues. From germline, CDR1 is SGHDT and CDR2 YYEEEE. Between the trimmed V and J ends, which lost 1 base and 4 bases, there was a span of 15 bases.